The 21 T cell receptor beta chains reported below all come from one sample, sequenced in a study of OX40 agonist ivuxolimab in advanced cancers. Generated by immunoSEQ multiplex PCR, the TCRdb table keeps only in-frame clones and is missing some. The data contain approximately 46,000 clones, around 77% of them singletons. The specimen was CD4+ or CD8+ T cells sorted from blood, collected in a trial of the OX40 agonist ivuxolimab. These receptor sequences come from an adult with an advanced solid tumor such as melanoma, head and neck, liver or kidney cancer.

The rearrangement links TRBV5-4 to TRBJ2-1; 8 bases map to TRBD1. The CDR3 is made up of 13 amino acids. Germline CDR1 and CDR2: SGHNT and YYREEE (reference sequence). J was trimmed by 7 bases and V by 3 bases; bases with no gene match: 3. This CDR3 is CASSSHRGNEQFF. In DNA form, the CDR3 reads TGTGCCAGCAGCTCCCACAGGGGGAATGAGCAGTTCTTC.

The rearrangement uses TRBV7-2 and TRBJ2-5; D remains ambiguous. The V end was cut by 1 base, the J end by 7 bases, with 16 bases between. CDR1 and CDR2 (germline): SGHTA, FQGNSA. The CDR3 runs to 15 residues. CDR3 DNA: TGTGCCAGCAGCTTAGTCCAGCTGGGTTCTGGGACCCAGTACTTC. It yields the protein CASSLVQLGSGTQYF.

The CDR3 nucleotides read TGTGCCACCAGCAGAGGAGCGGGGAGCACAGATACGCAGTATTTT. Residues: CATSRGAGSTDTQYF. This sequence joins TRBV15 and TRBJ2-3, with 7 bases aligning to TRBD2. J gave up 0 bases and V 1 base, and 1 base lay outside the gene matches. In germline, CDR1 is LNHNV, CDR2 YYDKDF (reference sequence). The CDR3 totals 15 residues.

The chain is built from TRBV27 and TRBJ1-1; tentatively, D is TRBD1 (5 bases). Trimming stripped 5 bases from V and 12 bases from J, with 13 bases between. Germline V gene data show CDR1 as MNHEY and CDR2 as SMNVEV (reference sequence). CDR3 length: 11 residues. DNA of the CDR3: TGTGCCAGCAGTACCCAAGGGGCAACTTTCTTT. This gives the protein CASSTQGATFF.

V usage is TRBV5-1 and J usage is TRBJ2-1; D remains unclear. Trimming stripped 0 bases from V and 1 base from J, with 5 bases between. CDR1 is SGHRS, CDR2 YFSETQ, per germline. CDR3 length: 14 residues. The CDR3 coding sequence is TGCGCCAGCAGCTTGGCCGAGTCCTACAATGAGCAGTTCTTC. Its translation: CASSLAESYNEQFF.

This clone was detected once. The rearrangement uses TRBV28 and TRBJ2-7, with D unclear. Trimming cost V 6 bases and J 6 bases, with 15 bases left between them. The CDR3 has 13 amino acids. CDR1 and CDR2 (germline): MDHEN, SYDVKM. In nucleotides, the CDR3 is TGTGCCAGCAGCCCCGGTCAAGCCACCGAGCAGTACTTC. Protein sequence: CASSPGQATEQYF.

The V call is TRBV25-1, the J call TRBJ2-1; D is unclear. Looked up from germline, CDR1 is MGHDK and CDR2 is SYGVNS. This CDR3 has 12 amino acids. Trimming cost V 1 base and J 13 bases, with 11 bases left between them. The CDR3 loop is CASSESSSAQFF. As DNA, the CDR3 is TGTGCCAGCAGTGAATCCAGCTCGGCTCAGTTCTTC.

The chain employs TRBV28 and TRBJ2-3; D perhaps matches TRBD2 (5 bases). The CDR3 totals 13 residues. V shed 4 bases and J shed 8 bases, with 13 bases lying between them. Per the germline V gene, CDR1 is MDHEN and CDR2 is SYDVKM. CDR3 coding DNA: TGTGCCAGCAGTTCACCGGACTTTTCTACGCAGTATTTT. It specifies CASSSPDFSTQYF.

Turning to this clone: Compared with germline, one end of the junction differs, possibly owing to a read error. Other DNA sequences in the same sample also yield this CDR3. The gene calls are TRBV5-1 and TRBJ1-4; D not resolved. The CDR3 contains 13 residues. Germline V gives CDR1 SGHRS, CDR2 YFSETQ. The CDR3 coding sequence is TGTGCCAGCAGCTTGTGGACGGGGGAAAAACTGTTTTTT. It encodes CASSLWTGEKLFF.

CDR3 nucleotides: TGTGCCAGCAGTTTACGGACAGGGGGGAACACTGAAGCTTTCTTT. It specifies CASSLRTGGNTEAFF. The V gene is TRBV27, the J gene TRBJ1-1, with 10 bases matching TRBD1. Germline CDR1 MNHEY, CDR2 SMNVEV (reference sequence). Germline trimming cut 2 bases from V and 1 base from J; bases unmatched to any gene: 1. This CDR3 is 15 amino acids long.

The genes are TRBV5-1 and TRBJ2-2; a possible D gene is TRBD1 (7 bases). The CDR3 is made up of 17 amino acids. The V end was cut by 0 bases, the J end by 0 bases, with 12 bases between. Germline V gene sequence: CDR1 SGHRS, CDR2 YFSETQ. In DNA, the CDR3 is TGCGCCAGCAGCTTGGGCAGGGGGGCCTCGAACACCGGGGAGCTGTTTTTT. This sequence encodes CASSLGRGASNTGELFF.

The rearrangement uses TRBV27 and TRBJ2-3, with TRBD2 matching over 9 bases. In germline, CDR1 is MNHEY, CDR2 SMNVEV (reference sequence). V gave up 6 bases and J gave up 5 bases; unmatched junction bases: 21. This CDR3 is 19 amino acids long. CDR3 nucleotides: TGTGCCAGCAGCTCCTGGGGTGGCGGGAGGGCCTCGTCACTAGATACGCAGTATTTT. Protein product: CASSSWGGGRASSLDTQYF.

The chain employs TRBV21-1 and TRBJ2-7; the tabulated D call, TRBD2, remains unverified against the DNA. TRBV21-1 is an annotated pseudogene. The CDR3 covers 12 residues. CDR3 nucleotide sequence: TGTGCCAGCTCAAAGAGCGACTACGAGCAGTACTTC. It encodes CASSKSDYEQYF.

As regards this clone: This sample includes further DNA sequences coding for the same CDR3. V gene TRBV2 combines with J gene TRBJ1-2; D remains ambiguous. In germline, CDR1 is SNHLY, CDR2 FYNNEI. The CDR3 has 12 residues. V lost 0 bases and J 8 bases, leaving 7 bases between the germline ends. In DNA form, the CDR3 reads TGTGCCAGCAGTGAAGCGGGCCCCGGCTACACCTTC. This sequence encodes CASSEAGPGYTF.

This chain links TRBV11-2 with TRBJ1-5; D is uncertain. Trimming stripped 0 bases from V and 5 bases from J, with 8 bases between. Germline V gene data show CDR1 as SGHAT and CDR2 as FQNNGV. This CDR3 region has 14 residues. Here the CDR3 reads CASSLDWGYQPQHF. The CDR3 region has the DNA TGTGCCAGCAGCTTAGATTGGGGATATCAGCCCCAGCATTTT. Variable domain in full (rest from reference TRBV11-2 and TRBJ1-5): EAGVAQSPRYKIIEKRQSVAFWCNPISGHATLYWYQQILGQGPKLLIQFQNNGVVDDSQLPKDRFSAERLKGVDSTLKIQPAKLEDSAVYLCASSLDWGYQPQHFGDGTRLSIL.

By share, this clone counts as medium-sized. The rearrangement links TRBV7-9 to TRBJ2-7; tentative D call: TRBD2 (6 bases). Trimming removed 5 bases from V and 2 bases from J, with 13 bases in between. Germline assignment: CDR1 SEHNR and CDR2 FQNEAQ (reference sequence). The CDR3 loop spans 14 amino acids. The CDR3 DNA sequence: TGTGCCAGCAGCCTGGGGGGTAGCGCCTACGAGCAGTACTTC. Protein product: CASSLGGSAYEQYF.

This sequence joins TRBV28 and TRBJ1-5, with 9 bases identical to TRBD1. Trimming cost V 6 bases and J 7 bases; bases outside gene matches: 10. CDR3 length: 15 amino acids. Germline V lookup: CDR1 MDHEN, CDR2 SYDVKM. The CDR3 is CASSHGDRVRQPQHF. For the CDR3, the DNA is TGTGCCAGCAGCCATGGGGACAGGGTCCGCCAGCCCCAGCATTTT.

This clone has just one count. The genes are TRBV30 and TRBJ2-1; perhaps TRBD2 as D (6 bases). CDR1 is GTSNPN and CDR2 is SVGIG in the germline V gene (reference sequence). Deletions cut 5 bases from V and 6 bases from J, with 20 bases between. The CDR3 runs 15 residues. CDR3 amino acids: CAWGGLAVRGNEQFF. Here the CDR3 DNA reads TGTGCCTGGGGGGGATTAGCGGTAAGGGGCAATGAGCAGTTCTTC.

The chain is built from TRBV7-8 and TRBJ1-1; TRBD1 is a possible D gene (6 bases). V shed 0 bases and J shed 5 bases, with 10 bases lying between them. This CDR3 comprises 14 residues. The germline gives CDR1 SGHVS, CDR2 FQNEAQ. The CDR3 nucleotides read TGTGCCAGCAGCTTAGCGCTAGGGGGTACTGAAGCTTTCTTT. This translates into CASSLALGGTEAFF.

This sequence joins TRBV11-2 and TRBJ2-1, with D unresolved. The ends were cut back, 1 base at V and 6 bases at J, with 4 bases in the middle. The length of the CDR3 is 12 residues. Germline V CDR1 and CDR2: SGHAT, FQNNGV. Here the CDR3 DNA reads TGTGCCAGCAGCTTAGGTCTCAATGAGCAGTTCTTC. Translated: CASSLGLNEQFF.

The CDR3 sequence: CASRTSGRNSEQFF. CDR3 nucleotide sequence: TGCGCCAGCAGGACTAGCGGGAGAAATAGTGAGCAGTTCTTC. This chain links TRBV10-2 with TRBJ2-1; 12 bases map to TRBD2. After removal of 6 bases from V and 9 bases from J, the junction contained 6 bases not matched to a gene. This CDR3 is built from 14 residues. From germline, CDR1 is WSHSY and CDR2 SAAADI.